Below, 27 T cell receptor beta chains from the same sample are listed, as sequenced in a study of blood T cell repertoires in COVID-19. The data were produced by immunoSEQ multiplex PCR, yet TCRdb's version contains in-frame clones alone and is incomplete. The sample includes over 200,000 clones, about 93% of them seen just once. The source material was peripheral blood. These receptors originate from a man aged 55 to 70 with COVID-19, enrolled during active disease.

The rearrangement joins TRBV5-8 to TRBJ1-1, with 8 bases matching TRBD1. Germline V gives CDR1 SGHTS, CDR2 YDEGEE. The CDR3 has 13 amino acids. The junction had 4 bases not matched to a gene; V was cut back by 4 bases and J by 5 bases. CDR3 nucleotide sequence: TGTGCCAGCAGCCGGACAGGGAGTACTGAAGCTTTCTTT. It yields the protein CASSRTGSTEAFF.

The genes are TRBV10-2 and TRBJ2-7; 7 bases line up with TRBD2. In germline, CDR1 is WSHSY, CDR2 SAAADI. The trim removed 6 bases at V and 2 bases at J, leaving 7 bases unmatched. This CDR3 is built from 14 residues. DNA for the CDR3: TGCGCCAGCAGGGGCCGGGACTATACCTACGAGCAGTACTTC. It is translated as CASRGRDYTYEQYF.

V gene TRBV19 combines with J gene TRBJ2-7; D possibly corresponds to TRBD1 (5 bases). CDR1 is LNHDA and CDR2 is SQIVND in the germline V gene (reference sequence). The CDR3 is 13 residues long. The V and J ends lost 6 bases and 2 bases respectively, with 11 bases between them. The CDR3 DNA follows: TGTGCCAGTAGCCAGGGATACACCTACGAGCAGTACTTC. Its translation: CASSQGYTYEQYF.

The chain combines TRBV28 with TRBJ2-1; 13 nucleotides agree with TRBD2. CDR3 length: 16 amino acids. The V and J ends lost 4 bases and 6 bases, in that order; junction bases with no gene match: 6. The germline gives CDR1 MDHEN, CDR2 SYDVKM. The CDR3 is CASSSFGTSGINEQFF. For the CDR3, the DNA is TGTGCCAGCAGTTCCTTCGGGACTAGCGGGATCAATGAGCAGTTCTTC.

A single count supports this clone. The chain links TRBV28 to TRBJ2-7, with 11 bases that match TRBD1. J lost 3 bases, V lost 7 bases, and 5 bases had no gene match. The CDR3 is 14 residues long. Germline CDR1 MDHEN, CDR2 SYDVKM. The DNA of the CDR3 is TGTGCCAGCACCCTGGGACAGGGGGTCTACGAGCAGTACTTC. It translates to CASTLGQGVYEQYF.

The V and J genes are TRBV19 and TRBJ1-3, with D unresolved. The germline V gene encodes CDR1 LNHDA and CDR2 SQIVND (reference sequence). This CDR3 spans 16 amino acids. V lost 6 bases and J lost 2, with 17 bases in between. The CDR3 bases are TGTGCCAGTAGACTGCGCGGGTCTTCGCCTGGAAACACCATATATTTT. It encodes CASRLRGSSPGNTIYF.

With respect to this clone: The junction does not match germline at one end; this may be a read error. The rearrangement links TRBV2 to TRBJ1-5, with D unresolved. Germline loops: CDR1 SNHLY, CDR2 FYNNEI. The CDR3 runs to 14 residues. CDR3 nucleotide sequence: TGTGCCAGCGGTGAACAGACACCCAATCAGCCCCAGCATTTT. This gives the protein CASGEQTPNQPQHF.

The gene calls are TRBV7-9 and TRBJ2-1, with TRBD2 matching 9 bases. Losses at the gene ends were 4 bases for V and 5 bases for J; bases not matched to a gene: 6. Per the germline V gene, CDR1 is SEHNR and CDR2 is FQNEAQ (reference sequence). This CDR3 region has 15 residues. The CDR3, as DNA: TGTGCCAGCAGCTCCCGCGGGGGGGCAGACAATGAGCAGTTCTTC. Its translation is CASSSRGGADNEQFF.

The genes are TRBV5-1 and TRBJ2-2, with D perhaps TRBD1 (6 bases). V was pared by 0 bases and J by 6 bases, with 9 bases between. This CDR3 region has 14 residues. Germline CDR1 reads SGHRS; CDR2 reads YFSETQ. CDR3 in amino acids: CASSLGQAAGELFF. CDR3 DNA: TGCGCCAGCAGCTTGGGACAGGCGGCCGGGGAGCTGTTTTTT.

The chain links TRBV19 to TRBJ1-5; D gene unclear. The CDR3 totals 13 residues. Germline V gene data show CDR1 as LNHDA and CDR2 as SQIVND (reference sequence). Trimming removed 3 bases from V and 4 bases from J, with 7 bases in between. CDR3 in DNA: TGTGCCAGTAGTATTTCAGAAAATCAGCCCCAGCATTTT. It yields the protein CASSISENQPQHF.

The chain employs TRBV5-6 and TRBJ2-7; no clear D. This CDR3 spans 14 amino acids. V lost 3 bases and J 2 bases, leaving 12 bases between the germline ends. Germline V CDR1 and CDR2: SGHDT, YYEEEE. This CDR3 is CASSWPGPPYEQYF. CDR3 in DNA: TGTGCCAGCAGCTGGCCGGGTCCTCCCTACGAGCAGTACTTC.

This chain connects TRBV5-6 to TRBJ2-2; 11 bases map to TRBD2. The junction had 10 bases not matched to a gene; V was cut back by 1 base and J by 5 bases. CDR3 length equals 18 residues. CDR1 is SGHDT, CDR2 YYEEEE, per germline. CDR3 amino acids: CASSLYRASGRLTGELFF. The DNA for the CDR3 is TGTGCCAGCAGCTTGTACCGCGCTAGCGGGAGGTTGACCGGGGAGCTGTTTTTT.

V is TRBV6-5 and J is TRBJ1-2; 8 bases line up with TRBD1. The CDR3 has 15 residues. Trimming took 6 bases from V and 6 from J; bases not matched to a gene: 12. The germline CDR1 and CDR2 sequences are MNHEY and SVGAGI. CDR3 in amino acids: CASSPDRGHRNGYTF. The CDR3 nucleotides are TGTGCCAGCAGCCCCGACAGGGGCCACAGGAATGGCTACACCTTC.

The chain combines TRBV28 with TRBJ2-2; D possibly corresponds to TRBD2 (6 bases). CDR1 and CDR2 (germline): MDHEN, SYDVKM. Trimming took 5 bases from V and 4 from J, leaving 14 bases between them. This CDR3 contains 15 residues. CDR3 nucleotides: TGTGCCAGCAGTGCCGCGAGGGAGGCCACCGGGGAGCTGTTTTTT. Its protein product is CASSAAREATGELFF.

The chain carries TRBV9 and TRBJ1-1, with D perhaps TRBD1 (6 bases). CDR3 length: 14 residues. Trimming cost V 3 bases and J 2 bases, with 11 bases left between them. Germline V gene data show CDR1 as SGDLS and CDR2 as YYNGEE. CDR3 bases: TGTGCCAGCAGCGCCGGACAGCTTAACACTGAAGCTTTCTTT. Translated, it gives CASSAGQLNTEAFF.

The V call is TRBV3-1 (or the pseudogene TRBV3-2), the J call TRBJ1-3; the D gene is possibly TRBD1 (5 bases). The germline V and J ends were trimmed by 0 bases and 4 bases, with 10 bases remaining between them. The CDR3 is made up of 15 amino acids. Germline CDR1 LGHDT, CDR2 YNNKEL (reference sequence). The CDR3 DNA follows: TGTGCCAGCAGCCAAGAGCCCAGGGCAGGAAACACCATATATTTT. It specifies CASSQEPRAGNTIYF.

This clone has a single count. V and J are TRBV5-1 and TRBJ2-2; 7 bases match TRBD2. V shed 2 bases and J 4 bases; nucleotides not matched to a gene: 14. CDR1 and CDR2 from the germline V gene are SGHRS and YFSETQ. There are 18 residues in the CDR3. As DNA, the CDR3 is TGCGCCAGCAGCTTAGACCCCACGGGTTCTAGCGGCACCGGGGAGCTGTTTTTT. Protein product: CASSLDPTGSSGTGELFF.

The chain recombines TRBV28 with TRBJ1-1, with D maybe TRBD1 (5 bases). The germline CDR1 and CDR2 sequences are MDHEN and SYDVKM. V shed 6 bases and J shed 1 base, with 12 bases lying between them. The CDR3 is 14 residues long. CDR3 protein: CASSPGTENTEAFF. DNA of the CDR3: TGTGCCAGCAGCCCCGGGACTGAGAACACTGAAGCTTTCTTT.

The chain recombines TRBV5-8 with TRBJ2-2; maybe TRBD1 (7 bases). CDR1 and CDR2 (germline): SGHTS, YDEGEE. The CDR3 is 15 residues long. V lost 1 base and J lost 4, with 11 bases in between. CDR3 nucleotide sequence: TGTGCCAGCAGCTTGTGGCAGGGGGGCACCGGGGAGCTGTTTTTT. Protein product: CASSLWQGGTGELFF.

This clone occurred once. The CDR3 here is CASSPKPGIEAEAFF. DNA of the CDR3: TGTGCCAGCTCACCAAAGCCGGGGATCGAGGCTGAAGCTTTCTTT. This rearrangement joins TRBV18 to TRBJ1-1; D is undetermined. Between the trimmed V and J ends, which lost 2 bases and 6 bases, there was a span of 16 bases. The CDR3 length is 15 residues. CDR1 is KGHSH, CDR2 LQKENI, per germline.

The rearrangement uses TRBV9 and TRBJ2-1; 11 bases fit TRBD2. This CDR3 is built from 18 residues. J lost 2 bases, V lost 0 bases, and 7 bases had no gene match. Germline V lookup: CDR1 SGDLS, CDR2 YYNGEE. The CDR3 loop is CASSVGLAGGRAYNEQFF. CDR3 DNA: TGTGCCAGCAGCGTAGGGCTAGCGGGGGGCCGTGCCTACAATGAGCAGTTCTTC.

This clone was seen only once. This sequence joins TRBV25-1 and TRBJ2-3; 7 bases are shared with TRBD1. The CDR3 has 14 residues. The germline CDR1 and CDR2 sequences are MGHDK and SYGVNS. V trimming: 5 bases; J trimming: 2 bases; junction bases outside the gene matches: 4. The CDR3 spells CASSRTGITDTQYF. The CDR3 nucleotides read TGTGCCAGCAGTCGGACAGGAATCACAGATACGCAGTATTTT. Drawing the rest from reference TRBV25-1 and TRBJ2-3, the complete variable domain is EADIYQTPRYLVIGTGKKITLECSQTMGHDKMYWYQQDPGMELHLIHYSYGVNSTEKGDLSSESTVSRIRTEHFPLTLESARPSHTSQYLCASSRTGITDTQYFGPGTRLTVL.

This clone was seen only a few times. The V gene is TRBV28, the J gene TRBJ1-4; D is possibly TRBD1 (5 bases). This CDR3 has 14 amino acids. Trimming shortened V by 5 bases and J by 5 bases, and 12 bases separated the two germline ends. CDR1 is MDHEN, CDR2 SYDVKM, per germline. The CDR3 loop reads CASSRAQGNEKLFF. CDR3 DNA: TGTGCCAGCAGTAGGGCTCAGGGAAATGAAAAACTGTTTTTT.

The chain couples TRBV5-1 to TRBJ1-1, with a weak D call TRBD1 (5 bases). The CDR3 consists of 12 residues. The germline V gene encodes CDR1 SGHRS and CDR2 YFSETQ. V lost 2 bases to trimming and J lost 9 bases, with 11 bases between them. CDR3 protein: CASSFGGEKAFF. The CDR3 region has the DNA TGCGCCAGCAGCTTCGGGGGGGAGAAAGCTTTCTTT.

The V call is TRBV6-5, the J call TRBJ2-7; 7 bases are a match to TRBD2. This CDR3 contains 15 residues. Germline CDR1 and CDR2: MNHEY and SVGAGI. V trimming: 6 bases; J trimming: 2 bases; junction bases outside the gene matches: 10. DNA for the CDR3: TGTGCCAGCAGGGGGGGGGTTAATTCGGCCTACGAGCAGTACTTC. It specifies CASRGGVNSAYEQYF.

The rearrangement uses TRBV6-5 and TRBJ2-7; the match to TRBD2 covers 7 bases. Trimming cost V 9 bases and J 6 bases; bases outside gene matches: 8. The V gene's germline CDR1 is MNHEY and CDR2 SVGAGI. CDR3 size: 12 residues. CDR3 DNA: TGTGCCAGTTCAGCGGGAACGAGCGAGCAGTACTTC. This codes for CASSAGTSEQYF.

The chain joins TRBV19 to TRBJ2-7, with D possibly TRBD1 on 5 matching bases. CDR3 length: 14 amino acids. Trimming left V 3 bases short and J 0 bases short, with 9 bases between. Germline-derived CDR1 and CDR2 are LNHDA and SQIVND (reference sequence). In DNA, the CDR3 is TGTGCCAGTAGTATTCGCACAGGCTCCTACGAGCAGTACTTC. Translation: CASSIRTGSYEQYF. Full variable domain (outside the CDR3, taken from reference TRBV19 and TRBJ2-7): DGGITQSPKYLFRKEGQNVTLSCEQNLNHDAMYWYRQDPGQGLRLIYYSQIVNDFQKGDIAEGYSVSREKKESFPLTVTSAQKNPTAFYLCASSIRTGSYEQYFGPGTRLTVT.